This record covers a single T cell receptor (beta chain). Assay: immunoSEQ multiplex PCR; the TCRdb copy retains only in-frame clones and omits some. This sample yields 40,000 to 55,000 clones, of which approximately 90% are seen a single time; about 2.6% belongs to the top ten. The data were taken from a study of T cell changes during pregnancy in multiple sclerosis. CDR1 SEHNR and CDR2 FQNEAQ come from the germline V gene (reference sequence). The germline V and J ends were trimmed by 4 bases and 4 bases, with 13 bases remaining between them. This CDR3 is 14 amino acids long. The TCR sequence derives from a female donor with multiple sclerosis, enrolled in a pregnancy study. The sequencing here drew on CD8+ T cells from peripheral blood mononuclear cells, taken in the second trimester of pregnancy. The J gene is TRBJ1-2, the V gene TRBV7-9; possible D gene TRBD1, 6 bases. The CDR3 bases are TGTGCCAGCAGCTATACAGGGAGTTCCTATGGCTACACCTTC. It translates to CASSYTGSSYGYTF. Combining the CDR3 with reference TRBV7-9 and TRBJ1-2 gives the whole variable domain DTGVSQNPRHKITKRGQNVTFRCDPISEHNRLYWYRQTLGQGPEFLTYFQNEAQLEKSRLLSDRFSAERPKGSFSTLEIQRTEQGDSAMYLCASSYTGSSYGYTFGSGTRLTVV.